Following are 6 T cell receptor beta chains from one sample sequenced in a study of blood T cell repertoires in COVID-19 (dated by TCRdb to the early 2020s). The protocol used for the library was the immunoSEQ multiplex PCR assay. Drawn from immuneACCESS, this table holds only the in-frame rearrangements with V and J called that TCRdb kept. Clones are partly lost; checked studies trace under half to an unresolved V gene and leave the rest unexplained. The sample yields around 250,000 clones; 84% were counted once. Clones ranked in the top ten supply about 3% of the sample. Input material: PBMCs or T cells enriched from blood (not recorded which). These receptors originate from a man aged 45-65 years who had recovered from COVID-19.

V is TRBV10-3 and J is TRBJ1-6; D is unresolved. Germline lookup yields CDR1 ENHRY and CDR2 SYGVKD. The CDR3 has 16 amino acids. V was cut by 0 bases and J by 10 bases, with 16 bases left in between. The chain's CDR3 is CAISESIGEERSPLHF. DNA of the CDR3: TGTGCCATCAGTGAGTCGATTGGAGAGGAAAGGTCACCCCTCCACTTT.

This chain links TRBV5-4 with TRBJ2-3; D call uncertain. The germline V gene encodes CDR1 SGHNT and CDR2 YYREEE (reference sequence). The CDR3 totals 15 residues. V dropped 2 bases and J dropped 2 bases, with 12 bases sitting between them. CDR3 region: CASSLLVDNTDTQYF. The CDR3 coding sequence is TGTGCCAGCAGCTTACTGGTAGACAACACAGATACGCAGTATTTT.

The CDR3 spells CASSGTSNQPQHF. The CDR3, as DNA: TGTGCCAGCAGCGGGACAAGCAATCAGCCCCAGCATTTT. The chain combines TRBV7-8 with TRBJ1-5, with a tentative D call TRBD1 (6 bases). The CDR3 runs to 13 residues. V lost 5 bases, J lost 1 base, and 6 bases lay in between. The V gene's germline CDR1 is SGHVS and CDR2 FQNEAQ.

The V call is TRBV19, the J call TRBJ2-5; 13 nucleotides line up with TRBD2. The junction had 5 bases not matched to a gene; V was cut back by 8 bases and J by 2 bases. The V gene's germline CDR1 is LNHDA and CDR2 SQIVND (reference sequence). This CDR3 contains 15 residues. The CDR3 is CASVGLAGTQETQYF. In DNA form, the CDR3 reads TGTGCCAGTGTGGGACTAGCGGGGACACAAGAGACCCAGTACTTC.

The count of this clone is one. The V and J genes are TRBV2 and TRBJ1-2, with D possibly being TRBD1 (6 bases). The CDR3 extends over 9 amino acids. Germline V gene sequence: CDR1 SNHLY, CDR2 FYNNEI. The CDR3 region has the DNA TGTGGGCGGGGGGCCGGCTACACCTTC. Residues: CGRGAGYTF. Complete variable domain (other parts from reference TRBV2 and TRBJ1-2): EPEVTQTPSHQVTQMGQEVILRCVPISNHLYFYWYRQILGQKVEFLVSFYNNEISEKSEIFDDQFSVERPDGSNFTLKIRSTKLEDSAMYFCGRGAGYTFGSGTRLTVV.

The chain recombines TRBV12-3 or TRBV12-4 with TRBJ1-2; D possibly corresponds to TRBD1 (6 bases). Deletions cut 5 bases from V and 10 bases from J, with 14 bases between. The CDR3 spans 12 residues. CDR3 bases: TGTGCCAGCAGTCCAGGGGAGCAGGACTACACCTTC. Protein: CASSPGEQDYTF.